What follows describes a single TCR beta chain. In terms of age and location, participants ranged from about 18 to 95 years and lived in roughly 22 US areas. V dropped 5 bases and J dropped 0; count of bases not matched to a gene: 4. Germline V gene sequence: CDR1 MDHEN, CDR2 SYDVKM. The CDR3 extends over 15 amino acids. Study processing details: Estimation of nucleated cell counts was performed using reference gene primer amplification. The protocol was immunoSEQ multiplex PCR, while the TCRdb copy is restricted to in-frame clones and leaves out a portion. V and J calls and clone size are copied from that table; D and trimming were computed from the DNA. The sample consists of 130,000 or so clones, around 80% of them appearing once. The data were taken from a study of blood T cell repertoires in COVID-19. Study-wide background: COVID-19 samples collected from the United States, Italy and Spain covered acute and convalescent phases. From T cells, B-cell-depleted T cells, or PBMCs came the material, which was cDNA or gDNA.

The chain carries TRBV28 and TRBJ2-3; 8 nucleotides agree with TRBD2. The sequence came from a middle-aged man with acute COVID-19. Sequenced material: PBMCs or T cells enriched from blood (not recorded which). CDR3 nucleotide sequence: TGTGCCAGCAGTCCAGCGGGAGCTAGCACAGATACGCAGTATTTT. Translated: CASSPAGASTDTQYF.